Reported below is one TCR beta chain. The V and J ends lost 4 bases and 9 bases, in that order; junction bases with no gene match: 6. CDR1 and CDR2 (germline): GTSNPN, SVGIG (reference sequence). This CDR3 is 13 amino acids long. The sample belongs to a study of blood T cell repertoires in COVID-19. In the original workflow: Nucleated cell number was recorded as an estimate derived from reference gene primer amplification. Sequencing used immunoSEQ multiplex PCR; TCRdb keeps in-frame clones, though not all of them. The V and J calls and the clone size are those of that table, but D and trimming were determined from the DNA. The table has tens of thousands of clones, 80% to 90% seen once.

The TCR sequence derives from a middle-aged man with COVID-19, enrolled during active disease. The sample was peripheral blood. The V and J genes are TRBV30 and TRBJ2-3, with 11 bases aligning to TRBD2. The DNA for the CDR3 is TGTGCCTGGACTAGCGGGGGGCGAGGAACGCAGTATTTT. As protein: CAWTSGGRGTQYF.